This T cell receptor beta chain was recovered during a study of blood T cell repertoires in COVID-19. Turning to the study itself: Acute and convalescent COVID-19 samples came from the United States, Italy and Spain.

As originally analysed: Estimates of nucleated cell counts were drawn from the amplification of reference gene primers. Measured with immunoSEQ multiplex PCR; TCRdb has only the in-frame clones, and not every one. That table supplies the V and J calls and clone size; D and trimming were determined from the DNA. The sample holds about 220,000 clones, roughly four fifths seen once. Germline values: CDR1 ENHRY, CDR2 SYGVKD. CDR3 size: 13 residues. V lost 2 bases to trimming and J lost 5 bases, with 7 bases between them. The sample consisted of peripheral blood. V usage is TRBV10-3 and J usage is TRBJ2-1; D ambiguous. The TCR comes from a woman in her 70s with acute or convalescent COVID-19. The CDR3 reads CAISEGRNNEQFF. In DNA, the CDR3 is TGTGCCATCAGTGAGGGCAGGAACAATGAGCAGTTCTTC.